This entry is about one T cell receptor (beta chain). Relative to the germline gene, one junction end is altered; a read error may explain this. Symptom resolution, clearance, or two negative PCRs marked donors in Cohort 3 as recovered. The CDR3 runs 15 residues. The germline gives CDR1 MDHEN, CDR2 SYDVKM. The source of the sample is a study of blood T cell repertoires in COVID-19. Using immunoSEQ multiplex PCR, the repertoire was profiled, and TCRdb retains in-frame clones only, with some absent. The sample has 250,000 to 350,000 clones, about 93% seen once. The sequence came from a woman in her twenties or thirties who had recovered from COVID-19. This chain connects TRBV28 to TRBJ1-1; TRBD1 matches at 10 bases. The sequenced sample was PBMCs or T cells enriched from blood (not recorded which). DNA of the CDR3: TGTGCCAGCAGTATATGGGACAGGGGAGGTACTGAAGCTTTCTTT. Its translation: CASSIWDRGGTEAFF.